Shown below are 25 T cell receptor beta chains from a single sample sequenced in a study of monozygotic twins with inflammatory bowel disease. TCRdb re-called the 5' RACE reads and shows each CDR3 protein once, DNA omitted. This table lists about 170,000 distinct CDR3 sequences. Material: blood. The receptors derive from a human donor with ulcerative colitis or Crohn's disease, or a healthy co-twin of an affected twin (not recorded which).

The chain recombines TRBV7-9 with TRBJ2-5; with no DNA, the TCRdb D assignment of TRBD2 cannot be verified. This CDR3 has 16 amino acids. The V gene's germline CDR1 is SEHNR and CDR2 FQNEAQ (reference sequence). The CDR3 is CASSSGLASLSDTQYF.

The chain employs TRBV7-6 and TRBJ2-5; TCRdb calls TRBD1, which cannot be checked without DNA. Germline CDR1 and CDR2: SGHVS and FNYEAQ. The CDR3 totals 14 residues. Here the CDR3 reads CASSLVVQGMTQYF. Looking up the rest from reference TRBV7-6 and TRBJ2-5 gives the full variable domain: GAGVSQSPRYKVTKRGQDVALRCDPISGHVSLYWYRQALGQGPEFLTYFNYEAQQDKSGLPNDRFSAERPEGSISTLTIQRTEQRDSAMYRCASSLVVQGMTQYFGPGTRLLVL.

V usage is TRBV5-5 and J usage is TRBJ1-2; lacking DNA, the TRBD1 call made by TCRdb goes unchecked. The CDR3 contains 15 residues. CDR1 SGHKS and CDR2 YYEKEE come from the germline V gene (reference sequence). The CDR3: CASSLGTGEGYGYTF.

The chain has TRBV7-2 and TRBJ2-3. The germline gives CDR1 SGHTA, CDR2 FQGNSA. The CDR3 consists of 15 residues. CDR3 region: CASSLVVASTDTQYF.

The chain is built from TRBV6-5 and TRBJ2-5; as DNA is missing, the TRBD1 call by TCRdb cannot be tested. The CDR3 has 13 amino acids. Germline CDR1 reads MNHEY; CDR2 reads SVGAGI. The CDR3 sequence: CASTPRFQETQYF.

CDR3: CASSPLFSGRSTDTQYF. This chain joins TRBV18 and TRBJ2-3. Germline loops: CDR1 KGHSH, CDR2 LQKENI. The CDR3 contains 17 residues.

V usage is TRBV10-1 and J usage is TRBJ2-2. This CDR3 region has 13 residues. In germline, CDR1 is WNHNN, CDR2 SYGVQD (reference sequence). The CDR3 sequence is CASSEMDTGELFF.

This sequence joins TRBV7-2 and TRBJ2-7; the TCRdb call, TRBD1, lacks DNA for checking. The CDR3 consists of 15 residues. Germline CDR1 and CDR2: SGHTA and FQGNSA. CDR3 residues: CASSVPGRSSYEQYF.

The chain couples TRBV24-1 to TRBJ1-2; absent DNA, TCRdb's TRBD1 call cannot be checked. CDR3 length: 13 amino acids. CDR1 and CDR2 from the germline V gene are KGHDR and SFDVKD. This chain's CDR3 is CATSDTGFYGYTF.

The V gene is TRBV7-6, the J gene TRBJ1-5. The CDR3 totals 16 residues. The germline V gene encodes CDR1 SGHVS and CDR2 FNYEAQ. The CDR3 reads CASSLVASPMSQPQHF. The full variable domain, with the rest looked up from reference TRBV7-6 and TRBJ1-5, is GAGVSQSPRYKVTKRGQDVALRCDPISGHVSLYWYRQALGQGPEFLTYFNYEAQQDKSGLPNDRFSAERPEGSISTLTIQRTEQRDSAMYRCASSLVASPMSQPQHFGDGTRLSIL.

This rearrangement joins TRBV6-2 or TRBV6-3 to TRBJ2-7; TCRdb's assignment of TRBD1 cannot be checked, as there is no DNA. The CDR3 spans 16 residues. Germline CDR1 is MNHEY and CDR2 is SVGEGT. CDR3 protein: CASSYSKGTASYEQYF.

The rearrangement uses TRBV12-3 or TRBV12-4 and TRBJ1-5; TCRdb proposes TRBD1, but this gene call is untestable without DNA. The CDR3 totals 15 residues. CDR3 sequence reads: CASRGSTGRNQPQHF.

V usage is TRBV12-3 or TRBV12-4 and J usage is TRBJ1-1; the D gene TCRdb calls, TRBD1, cannot be checked with no DNA. The CDR3 contains 14 residues. The CDR3 reads CASSFLTVNTEAFF.

The J gene is TRBJ1-6, the V gene TRBV18; the D call of TRBD1 rests on TCRdb alone, since no DNA is present to check it. Germline V gives CDR1 KGHSH, CDR2 LQKENI. This CDR3 spans 13 amino acids. This CDR3 reads CASSPGGNSPLHF.

CDR3 protein: CASSPIGQASYEQYF. The chain combines TRBV11-2 with TRBJ2-7; TCRdb's D gene call, TRBD1, goes unchecked for lack of DNA. The germline gives CDR1 SGHAT, CDR2 FQNNGV. The CDR3 consists of 15 residues.

The chain links TRBV5-1 to TRBJ2-7; the TCRdb call, TRBD1, lacks DNA for checking. CDR3 length equals 14 residues. CDR1 SGHRS and CDR2 YFSETQ come from the germline V gene. The CDR3 is CASSWGTGRYEQYF.

The rearrangement uses TRBV7-2 and TRBJ2-1. Germline values: CDR1 SGHTA, CDR2 FQGNSA. This CDR3 has 12 amino acids. The chain's CDR3 is CASSQSIDEQFF.

V usage is TRBV29-1 and J usage is TRBJ1-1; TCRdb's D call, TRBD1, is unchecked because there is no DNA. This CDR3 has 15 amino acids. Germline values: CDR1 SQVTM, CDR2 ANQGSEA. The CDR3 sequence is CSVWGGQGSNTEAFF.

The V call is TRBV10-3, the J call TRBJ2-1; TCRdb lists TRBD2, though no DNA is available to test this call. CDR1 is ENHRY, CDR2 SYGVKD, per germline. The length of the CDR3 is 17 residues. CDR3 protein: CAISASGTSGRVNEQFF.

The rearrangement links TRBV15 to TRBJ1-6. The CDR3 spans 14 residues. Germline CDR1 reads LNHNV; CDR2 reads YYDKDF (reference sequence). Here the CDR3 reads CATSRDRKNSPLHF.

This chain connects TRBV4-1 to TRBJ2-5. Germline CDR1 MGHRA, CDR2 YSYEKL. The CDR3 has 13 amino acids. CDR3 in amino acids: CASSQGLVETQYF.

J is TRBJ1-3 and V is TRBV25-1. The CDR3 extends over 16 amino acids. In germline, CDR1 is MGHDK, CDR2 SYGVNS. The CDR3: CASSESKMPSGNTIYF.

CDR3 region: CASSSTGGITEAFF. The genes are TRBV12-3 or TRBV12-4 and TRBJ1-1; TCRdb's D call of TRBD1 is untestable without DNA. This CDR3 has 14 amino acids.

The chain has TRBV29-1 and TRBJ2-1. Germline CDR1 reads SQVTM; CDR2 reads ANQGSEA. The CDR3 extends over 14 amino acids. The CDR3 sequence: CSVESGEKYNEQFF.

J is TRBJ2-1 and V is TRBV25-1; TCRdb gives TRBD2 as the D gene, but with no DNA this cannot be confirmed. The CDR3 length is 18 residues. Germline V gives CDR1 MGHDK, CDR2 SYGVNS. The CDR3 reads CAPSSQETSGREEVEQFF.